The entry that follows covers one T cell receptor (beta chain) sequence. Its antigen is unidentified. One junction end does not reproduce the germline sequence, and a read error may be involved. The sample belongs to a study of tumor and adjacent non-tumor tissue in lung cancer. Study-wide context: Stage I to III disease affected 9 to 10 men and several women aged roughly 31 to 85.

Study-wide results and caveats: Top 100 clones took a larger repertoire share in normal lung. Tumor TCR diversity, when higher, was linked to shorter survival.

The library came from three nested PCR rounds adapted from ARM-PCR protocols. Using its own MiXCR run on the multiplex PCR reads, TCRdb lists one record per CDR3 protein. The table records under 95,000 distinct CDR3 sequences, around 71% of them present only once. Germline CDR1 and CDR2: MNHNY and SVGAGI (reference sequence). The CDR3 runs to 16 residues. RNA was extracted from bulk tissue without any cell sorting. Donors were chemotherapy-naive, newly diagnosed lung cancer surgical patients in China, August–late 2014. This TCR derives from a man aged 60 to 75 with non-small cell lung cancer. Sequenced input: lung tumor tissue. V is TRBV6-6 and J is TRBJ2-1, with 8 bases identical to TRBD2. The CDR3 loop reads CVSSYSRTSGSNEQFF. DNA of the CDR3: TGTGTCAGCAGTTACTCGAGGACCAGCGGGAGTAATGAGCAGTTCTTC.